A selection of T cell receptor beta chains follows, all from one sample in a study of blood T cell repertoires in COVID-19. Sequenced by immunoSEQ multiplex PCR; TCRdb stores in-frame clones only, minus some. The sample shows around 80,000 clones, less than 85% of them seen only once. Sequencing was done on a sample of peripheral blood. The source of these receptors is a woman between 65 and 79 years old with acute or convalescent COVID-19. The CDR3 runs from the conserved cysteine through the conserved F or W. Each record gives: V gene, D gene, clone size, J gene, CDR3 protein, CDR3 DNA. The D gene is left open where the match is weak. Not every row has a clone size; where given, it reads once, few, many or a size class.

TRBV5-6	.	.	TRBJ1-2	CASSLNGGWHGYTF	TGTGCCAGCAGCTTGAACGGGGGGTGGCATGGCTACACCTTC
TRBV6-4	.	.	TRBJ1-1	CASSERGGNTEAFF	TGTGCCAGCAGTGAAAGGGGAGGGAACACTGAAGCTTTCTTT
TRBV18	.	once	TRBJ1-6	CASSPPGSRNSPLHF	TGTGCCAGCTCACCACCCGGCTCGCGGAATTCACCCCTCCACTTT
TRBV25-1	.	.	TRBJ1-5	CASSKERGNQPQHF	TGTGCCAGCAGTAAGGAGAGGGGCAATCAGCCCCAGCATTTT
TRBV4-2	TRBD1	.	TRBJ1-1	CASSHYRGDTEAFF	TGTGCCAGCAGCCATTACAGGGGGGACACTGAAGCTTTCTTT
TRBV27	TRBD1	few	TRBJ1-2	CASRPRQGYGYTF	TGTGCCAGCAGGCCCCGACAGGGCTATGGCTACACCTTC
TRBV9	TRBD2	.	TRBJ2-5	CASSLTSGGRETQYF	TGTGCCAGCAGCCTGACTAGCGGGGGCCGAGAGACCCAGTACTTC
TRBV7-2	TRBD1	.	TRBJ2-5	CASSLVGQGAQRETQYF	TGTGCCAGCAGCTTAGTCGGACAGGGGGCTCAGCGAGAGACCCAGTACTTC
TRBV6-5	.	.	TRBJ1-5	CASTPSGPNQPQHF	TGTGCCAGCACCCCAAGCGGACCTAATCAGCCCCAGCATTTT
TRBV5-8	TRBD1	.	TRBJ1-4	CASSWGQTGGFRTNEKLFF	TGTGCCAGCAGCTGGGGACAGACAGGGGGATTTAGGACTAATGAAAAACTGTTTTTT
TRBV6-5	.	once	TRBJ2-7	CASSSIETASYEQYF	TGTGCCAGCAGTTCGATCGAGACAGCTTCCTACGAGCAGTACTTC
TRBV5-4	TRBD1	.	TRBJ1-2	CASSLTGGLNGYTF	TGTGCCAGCAGCCTGACAGGGGGCCTTAATGGCTACACCTTC
TRBV5-4	.	.	TRBJ2-1	CASSLSGAYNEQFF	TGTGCCAGCAGCCTTAGCGGAGCTTACAATGAGCAGTTCTTC
TRBV4-2	TRBD1	once	TRBJ1-1	CASSPGTGVLAFF	TGTGCCAGCAGCCCTGGGACAGGGGTCCTGGCTTTCTTT
TRBV12-3/TRBV12-4	.	.	TRBJ1-5	CASSRQVAQPQHF	TGTGCCAGCAGCCGACAGGTCGCTCAGCCCCAGCATTTT
TRBV7-2	TRBD1	.	TRBJ1-3	CASSSTGDSGNTIYF	TGTGCCAGCAGCTCAACAGGGGACTCTGGAAACACCATATATTTT
TRBV10-3	.	.	TRBJ2-3	CASNGGRDTQYF	TGTGCCTCGAACGGTGGGAGAGATACGCAGTATTTT
TRBV10-2	TRBD1	.	TRBJ1-5	CASSDRGSNQPQHF	TGCGCCAGCTCGGACAGGGGGAGCAATCAGCCCCAGCATTTT
TRBV5-1	TRBD2	.	TRBJ2-3	CASSSIKTSGGKVDTQYF	TGCGCCAGCAGCAGCATAAAGACTAGCGGGGGGAAGGTAGATACGCAGTATTTT
TRBV15	.	.	TRBJ2-2	CATSRGRVGVGELFF	TGTGCCACCAGCAGAGGCAGGGTAGGAGTCGGGGAGCTGTTTTTT
TRBV6-2/TRBV6-3	.	.	TRBJ2-5	CASSYGQGLETQYF	TGTGCCAGCAGTTACGGTCAGGGATTGGAGACCCAGTACTTC
TRBV12-3/TRBV12-4	.	.	TRBJ1-2	CASNSGGWGYTF	TGTGCCAGCAACTCGGGGGGATGGGGCTACACCTTC
TRBV12-3/TRBV12-4	.	.	TRBJ1-1	CASSLVRVTEAFF	TGTGCCAGCAGTTTAGTTCGGGTTACTGAAGCTTTCTTT
TRBV18	.	once	TRBJ2-7	CASSPRDNSYEQYF	TGTGCCAGCTCACCACGGGACAACTCCTACGAGCAGTACTTC
TRBV7-9	TRBD2	.	TRBJ2-5	CASSLMVTSGGAETQYF	TGTGCCAGCAGCTTAATGGTCACGAGCGGGGGTGCGGAGACCCAGTACTTC
TRBV5-1	TRBD2	.	TRBJ2-5	CASGTSGAQETQYF	TGCGCCAGCGGGACTAGCGGGGCCCAAGAGACCCAGTACTTC
TRBV19	TRBD1	once	TRBJ2-7	CASSLSRDRGYEQYF	TGTGCCAGTAGCTTATCCCGGGACAGAGGTTACGAGCAGTACTTC
TRBV19	.	few	TRBJ1-5	CASSNTADQPQHF	TGTGCCAGTAGTAACACAGCCGATCAGCCCCAGCATTTT
TRBV11-3	.	.	TRBJ1-1	CASSSGVNTEAFF	TGTGCCAGCAGCTCGGGGGTTAACACTGAAGCTTTCTTT
TRBV7-8	.	.	TRBJ1-5	CASSFRGSGQPQHF	TGTGCCAGCAGCTTCCGCGGGTCGGGGCAGCCCCAGCATTTT
TRBV6-6	.	.	TRBJ2-7	CASSADRTEQYF	TGTGCCAGCAGCGCGGACAGAACCGAGCAGTACTTC
TRBV19	TRBD1	.	TRBJ2-7	CARPQGSGPLEQYF	TGTGCCAGGCCACAGGGGTCGGGGCCTCTCGAGCAGTACTTC
TRBV11-3	TRBD2	.	TRBJ2-1	CASSPLAGGPGNEQFF	TGTGCCAGCAGCCCATTAGCGGGGGGGCCGGGGAATGAGCAGTTCTTC
TRBV5-6	.	once	TRBJ1-2	CASSLVSGYTF	TGTGCCAGCAGCTTGGTAAGCGGCTACACCTTC
TRBV5-6	.	.	TRBJ2-5	CASSLSGWQQETQYF	TGTGCCAGCAGCTTGAGTGGTTGGCAGCAAGAGACCCAGTACTTC
TRBV7-8	TRBD2	.	TRBJ2-5	CASSPLAGLGLRETQYF	TGTGCCAGCAGCCCCTTAGCGGGACTAGGGCTGAGAGAGACCCAGTACTTC
TRBV27	.	.	TRBJ1-1	CASRTPGGTEAFF	TGTGCCAGCAGGACCCCCGGCGGCACTGAAGCTTTCTTT
TRBV6-5	TRBD1	.	TRBJ1-5	CASSSGGGWQPQHF	TGTGCCAGCAGTTCAGGGGGCGGGTGGCAGCCCCAGCATTTT
TRBV19	.	few	TRBJ1-3	CASTSVSGNTIYF	TGTGCCAGTACATCAGTCTCTGGAAACACCATATATTTT
TRBV6-2/TRBV6-3	TRBD1	.	TRBJ1-1	CASSYSRTGGEAFF	TGTGCCAGCAGTTACTCACGGACAGGGGGTGAAGCTTTCTTT
TRBV19	.	.	TRBJ2-3	CASSIVAGLSTDTQYF	TGTGCCAGTAGTATAGTCGCAGGGCTCAGCACAGATACGCAGTATTTT
TRBV6-5	.	.	TRBJ1-2	CASSYSPASTEDTF	TGTGCCAGCAGTTACTCCCCAGCATCAACGGAGGACACCTTC
TRBV19	.	.	TRBJ2-7	CASSSQGILYEQYF	TGTGCCAGTAGTTCACAGGGAATACTCTACGAGCAGTACTTC
TRBV12-3/TRBV12-4	TRBD1	few	TRBJ1-1	CASTSTGGTEAFF	TGTGCCAGCACCTCGACAGGGGGCACTGAAGCTTTCTTT
TRBV9	TRBD2	.	TRBJ2-5	CASSPGTSGTSQETQYF	TGTGCCAGCAGCCCGGGGACTAGCGGGACTAGCCAAGAGACCCAGTACTTC
TRBV6-5	.	.	TRBJ1-2	CASLPTESFYGYTF	TGTGCCAGCCTACCTACAGAGTCCTTCTATGGCTACACCTTC
TRBV7-2	.	.	TRBJ1-1	CASSKAGTEGTEAFF	TGTGCCAGCAGCAAAGCGGGCACGGAGGGCACTGAAGCTTTCTTT
TRBV7-2	TRBD1	.	TRBJ1-5	CASSLDRHNQPQHF	TGTGCCAGCAGCTTGGACAGGCACAATCAGCCCCAGCATTTT
TRBV5-1	TRBD1	.	TRBJ1-1	CASSLGQGAWTEAFF	TGCGCCAGCAGCTTGGGACAGGGGGCGTGGACTGAAGCTTTCTTT
TRBV5-6	TRBD2	.	TRBJ2-7	CASSWTTSGVTYEQYF	TGTGCCAGCAGCTGGACGACTAGCGGGGTAACCTACGAGCAGTACTTC
TRBV29-1	TRBD1	.	TRBJ2-3	CSVANIWDRGTDTQYF	TGCAGCGTCGCAAATATTTGGGACAGGGGAACGGATACGCAGTATTTT
TRBV7-2	.	.	TRBJ2-5	CASTFTTQETQYF	TGTGCCAGCACCTTCACTACCCAAGAGACCCAGTACTTC
TRBV12-3/TRBV12-4	TRBD1	.	TRBJ2-2	CASDQGASGELFF	TGTGCCAGCGACCAGGGGGCTAGCGGGGAGCTGTTTTTT